This passage covers 10 T cell receptor beta chains from one sample sequenced in a study of shared clonotypes between healthy human individuals. Assay used: immunoSEQ multiplex PCR; TCRdb lists only in-frame clones, some missing. The data hold about 870,000 clones, with almost 95% observed a single time. Naive-designated CD8 cells lacked CD45RO, were positively enriched for CCR7, and omitted terminally differentiated effector memory CD45RA+ cells. The sample consisted of naive CD8+ T cells sorted from blood. Receptor source: a man between 25 and 39 years old in good health.

The rearrangement uses TRBV7-6 and TRBJ1-2; D is unclear. This CDR3 region has 13 residues. Trimming cost V 5 bases and J 7 bases, with 14 bases left between them. From germline, CDR1 is SGHVS and CDR2 FNYEAQ. CDR3 sequence reads: CASSEENQSGYTF. The CDR3 DNA is TGTGCCAGCAGCGAGGAGAACCAGAGTGGCTACACCTTC.

The V gene is TRBV7-9, the J gene TRBJ2-1; 12 bases agree with TRBD2. The CDR3 runs to 16 residues. Trimming cost V 5 bases and J 9 bases; bases outside gene matches: 11. Germline V gene sequence: CDR1 SEHNR, CDR2 FQNEAQ (reference sequence). In DNA form, the CDR3 reads TGTGCCAGCAGCCCCGATGCTAGCGGGAGGGCCAGTGAGCAGTTCTTC. Translation gives CASSPDASGRASEQFF.

The chain carries TRBV2 and TRBJ2-1, with unresolved D. CDR1 and CDR2 (germline): SNHLY, FYNNEI. The V end lost 3 bases, the J end lost 5 bases, and 11 bases lay between the germline ends. This CDR3 spans 14 amino acids. DNA for the CDR3: TGTGCCAGCAGTGATACAACCTTTGACAATGAGCAGTTCTTC. It encodes CASSDTTFDNEQFF.

The V gene is TRBV4-1, the J gene TRBJ2-7; D remains unclear. The CDR3 extends over 11 amino acids. Trimming took 4 bases from V and 7 from J, leaving 8 bases between them. Germline V gene data show CDR1 as MGHRA and CDR2 as YSYEKL. In nucleotides, the CDR3 is TGCGCCAGCAGCCGCGCCGGAGAGCAGTACTTC. Its protein is CASSRAGEQYF.

V usage is TRBV2 and J usage is TRBJ1-5; no definite D call. The CDR3 sequence is 14 residues long. With 6 bases removed from V and 5 bases from J, the gap between germline ends came to 14 bases. Germline V gene data show CDR1 as SNHLY and CDR2 as FYNNEI. CDR3 sequence reads: CASRVEGKHQPQHF. In DNA, the CDR3 is TGTGCCAGCAGGGTGGAGGGAAAGCATCAGCCCCAGCATTTT.

CDR3 DNA: TGTGCCAGCAGCTTCGAGACAGGGTACGAGCAGTACTTC. Its protein product is CASSFETGYEQYF. This chain uses TRBV9 with TRBJ2-7, with TRBD1 identical over 7 bases. Germline loops: CDR1 SGDLS, CDR2 YYNGEE. The CDR3 spans 13 residues. After removal of 4 bases from V and 4 bases from J, the junction contained 5 bases not matched to a gene.

The chain carries TRBV28 and TRBJ1-1, with D unclear. The ends were cut back, 2 bases at V and 7 bases at J, with 11 bases in the middle. Per germline, CDR1 MDHEN and CDR2 SYDVKM. The CDR3 is 13 amino acids. The DNA of the CDR3 is TGTGCCAGCAGTTTACAGGAAGGGCTTGAAGCTTTCTTT. It specifies CASSLQEGLEAFF.

V and J are TRBV7-9 and TRBJ1-1; D possibly corresponds to TRBD1 (5 bases). Germline V gives CDR1 SEHNR, CDR2 FQNEAQ (reference sequence). CDR3 length equals 14 residues. V lost 2 bases and J 1 base, leaving 8 bases between the germline ends. The chain's CDR3 is CASSLQGPNTEAFF. CDR3 bases: TGTGCCAGCAGCTTACAGGGTCCGAACACTGAAGCTTTCTTT.

The chain combines TRBV7-6 with TRBJ2-1; possibly TRBD2 for D (5 bases). Trimming left V 0 bases short and J 2 bases short, with 8 bases between. Germline CDR1 and CDR2: SGHVS and FNYEAQ. This CDR3 is built from 15 residues. Written as DNA, the CDR3 is TGTGCCAGCAGCTTAGCGGGGAGCGCCTACAATGAGCAGTTCTTC. This translates into CASSLAGSAYNEQFF.

This clone was observed a single time. The chain couples TRBV27 to TRBJ2-5, with D tentatively TRBD1 (7 bases). The CDR3 totals 16 residues. Germline V gene lookup returns CDR1 MNHEY and CDR2 SMNVEV (reference sequence). Deletions cut 5 bases from V and 0 bases from J, with 16 bases between. This CDR3 is CASSNLQGRHQETQYF. CDR3 bases: TGTGCCAGCAGTAACCTACAGGGGAGGCACCAAGAGACCCAGTACTTC.